These T cell receptor beta chains were read from a single sample in a study of early T cells in non-severe SARS-CoV-2 infection. One entry per CDR3 protein results from TCRdb running MiXCR on the 5' RACE reads. Of under 90,000 distinct CDR3 sequences in the sample, about 14% are singletons; the top ten hold about 6%. Sequences were obtained from whole blood. These receptors originate from an adult who was a healthcare worker with PCR-confirmed SARS-CoV-2 infection or an uninfected control (not recorded which). The CDR3 runs from the conserved cysteine through the conserved F or W. A D gene is named only where the DNA matches it firmly. The size entry is marked missing in some rows and otherwise reads once, few, many or a size class.

D	V	J	length	size	DNA	CDR3
TRBD1	TRBV28	TRBJ2-7	15	NA	TGTGCCAGCAGCCCGACAGGGGGCTCGATTTACGAGCAGTACTTC	CASSPTGGSIYEQYF
TRBD1	TRBV7-2	TRBJ2-3	14	many	TGTGCCAGCAGCACCGGGACAGGCACAGATACGCAGTATTTT	CASSTGTGTDTQYF
NA	TRBV18	TRBJ1-1	15	NA	TGTGCCAGCTCAAGGGTCAACAGCCCGAACACTGAAGCTTTCTTT	CASSRVNSPNTEAFF
NA	TRBV5-1	TRBJ1-4	17	NA	TGCGCCAGCAGCTTGGGGTCATGGACTGCAACTAATGAAAAACTGTTTTTT	CASSLGSWTATNEKLFF
NA	TRBV20-1	TRBJ2-7	11	NA	TGCAGTGCTTTATGGGACCGACCGGGGTACTTC	CSALWDRPGYF
NA	TRBV10-1	TRBJ1-1	13	NA	TGCGCCAGCAGTGTGGGGGCTAGCACTGAAGCTTTCTTT	CASSVGASTEAFF
NA	TRBV7-2	TRBJ1-2	13	few	TGTGCCAGCAGCTTGGCGGCTAACTATGGCTACACCTTC	CASSLAANYGYTF
NA	TRBV5-1	TRBJ2-5	13	few	TGCGCCAGCAGCTCAAGGGGGAGCGAGACCCAGTACTTC	CASSSRGSETQYF
NA	TRBV7-9	TRBJ2-3	16	NA	TGTGCCAGCAGCTTTCCCACGGGGGTGGGCACAGATACGCAGTATTTT	CASSFPTGVGTDTQYF
TRBD1	TRBV7-9	TRBJ2-2	16	NA	TGTGCCAGCAGCCCCGGACAGGGGGCGAACACCGGGGAGCTGTTTTTT	CASSPGQGANTGELFF
NA	TRBV11-3	TRBJ2-2	12	few	TGTGCCAGCAGCTGGGGACCCGGGGAGCTGTTTTTT	CASSWGPGELFF
TRBD1	TRBV20-1	TRBJ1-1	14	few	TGCAGCGAATCAGGGGGGGCAGGGAACACTGAAGCTTTCTTT	CSESGGAGNTEAFF
NA	TRBV29-1	TRBJ1-2	12	NA	TGCAGCGTTGAAGGAGGGCCGTATGGCTACACCTTC	CSVEGGPYGYTF
NA	TRBV20-1	TRBJ2-7	12	few	TGCAGTGCTAGAGACCCTAGTTACGAGCAGTACTTC	CSARDPSYEQYF
NA	TRBV5-1	TRBJ1-1	13	NA	TGCGCCAGCAGCTTTGGGACCGACACTGAAGCTTTCTTT	CASSFGTDTEAFF
NA	TRBV29-1	TRBJ2-5	10	many	TGCAGCGTGACGAGAGAGACCCAGTACTTC	CSVTRETQYF
NA	TRBV6-5	TRBJ2-2	12	few	TGTGCCAGCAGGAACAGGGCCGGGGAGCTGTTTTTT	CASRNRAGELFF
TRBD1	TRBV27	TRBJ2-1	17	NA	TGTGCCAGCAGTTTATTAAGACAGGGCAGCTCCTACAATGAGCAGTTCTTC	CASSLLRQGSSYNEQFF
NA	TRBV5-1	TRBJ1-3	15	NA	TGCGCCAGCAGCTTGGACCTAAGCTCTGGAAACACCATATATTTT	CASSLDLSSGNTIYF
NA	TRBV7-8	TRBJ1-2	14	few	TGTGCCAGCAGCTTAGTTGGACCTTCGGATGGCTACACCTTC	CASSLVGPSDGYTF
NA	TRBV29-1	TRBJ1-1	14	NA	TGCAGCGCCACAGGGTCGGGAGGTAACACTGAAGCTTTCTTT	CSATGSGGNTEAFF
TRBD1	TRBV20-1	TRBJ1-4	13	NA	TGCAGTGCCGCTACAGGGGGTGAGGAAAAACTGTTTTTT	CSAATGGEEKLFF
NA	TRBV11-2	TRBJ1-6	17	few	TGTGCCAGCAGCTTAGTTCAGGTTGAGTCCTATAATTCACCCCTCCACTTT	CASSLVQVESYNSPLHF
NA	TRBV6-5	TRBJ2-7	15	few	TGTGCCAGCAGTACCCAACGGGATAGCTCCTACGAGCAGTACTTC	CASSTQRDSSYEQYF
TRBD1	TRBV3-1	TRBJ1-2	16	few	TGTGCCAGCAGCAATCGGACAGGGAAGGGTAACTATGGCTACACCTTC	CASSNRTGKGNYGYTF
NA	TRBV29-1	TRBJ1-2	14	many	TGCAGCGTTGAAGATCTAAGGCAGGGTTATGGCTACACCTTC	CSVEDLRQGYGYTF